This TCR beta chain was identified in a study of T cell responses to AZD1222 COVID-19 vaccine. Overall study results and limits: Only a handful of AZD1222 recipients, five to seven in all, had baseline seropositivity.

CDR3 size: 12 residues. The germline V gene encodes CDR1 MNHEY and CDR2 SVGAGI. Trimming left V 11 bases short and J 3 bases short, with 13 bases between. Sequenced by immunoSEQ multiplex PCR; TCRdb stores in-frame clones only, minus some. This sample yields 100,000 to 150,000 clones, of which around 83% are seen a single time; about 3% belongs to the top ten. A word on this clone: Its antigen is not known.

Sample: peripheral blood, taken 28 days after the second AZD1222 dose. The receptor comes from an adult who received the AZD1222 COVID-19 vaccine. The chain carries TRBV6-5 and TRBJ1-1; TRBD1 might be the D (5 bases). The chain's CDR3 is CAARDHYTEAFF. CDR3 bases: TGTGCCGCCCGGGACCATTACACTGAAGCTTTCTTT.